This T cell receptor beta chain appears in the sequencing data of a study of beta chain features in type 1 diabetes. Study outcomes and limitations: Shorter TCRB CDR3s, moderately but significantly so, marked every one of the four CD4+ subsets in Type 1 diabetes patients. The similarity of naive, central memory and Treg TCRB repertoires appeared greater among patients than among healthy donors.

This clone was counted between two and nine times. Its antigen is unknown. Every bit of the isolated RNA underwent reverse transcription, so sequencing read expressed TCRB transcripts. Some clones are missing from TCRdb's copy, which holds only in-frame ones; the method was immunoSEQ multiplex PCR. The top ten clones hold over 0.1% of a sample with 600,000 to 700,000 clones, approximately 13% of them seen once. On average, the one heparinised blood draw given by each donor was about 120 mL. CDR1 and CDR2 (germline): SNHLY, FYNNEI. This CDR3 has 10 amino acids. V gave up 9 bases and J gave up 0 bases, with 3 bases separating them.

The rearrangement links TRBV2 to TRBJ2-7; D is unclear. The sequence was obtained from a man younger than 40 with type 1 diabetes. Sequenced material: naive CD4+ T cells from blood. The CDR3 spells CASRSYEQYF. CDR3 coding DNA: TGTGCCAGTCGCTCCTACGAGCAGTACTTC.